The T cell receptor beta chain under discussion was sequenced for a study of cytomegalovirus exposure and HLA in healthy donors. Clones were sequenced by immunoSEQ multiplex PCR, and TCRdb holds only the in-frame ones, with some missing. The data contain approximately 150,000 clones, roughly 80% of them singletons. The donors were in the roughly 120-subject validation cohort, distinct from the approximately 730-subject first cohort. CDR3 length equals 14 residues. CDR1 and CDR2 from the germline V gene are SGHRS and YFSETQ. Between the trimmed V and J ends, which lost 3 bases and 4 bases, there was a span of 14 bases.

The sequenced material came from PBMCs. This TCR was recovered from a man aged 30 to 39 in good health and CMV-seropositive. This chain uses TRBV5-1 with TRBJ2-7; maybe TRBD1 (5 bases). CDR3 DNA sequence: TGCGCCAGCAGCTCCTTTTCAGGGATTTACGAGCAGTACTTC. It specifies CASSSFSGIYEQYF. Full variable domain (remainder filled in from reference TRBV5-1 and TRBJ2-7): KAGVTQTPRYLIKTRGQQVTLSCSPISGHRSVSWYQQTPGQGLQFLFEYFSETQRNKGNFPGRFSGRQFSNSRSEMNVSTLELGDSALYLCASSSFSGIYEQYFGPGTRLTVT.